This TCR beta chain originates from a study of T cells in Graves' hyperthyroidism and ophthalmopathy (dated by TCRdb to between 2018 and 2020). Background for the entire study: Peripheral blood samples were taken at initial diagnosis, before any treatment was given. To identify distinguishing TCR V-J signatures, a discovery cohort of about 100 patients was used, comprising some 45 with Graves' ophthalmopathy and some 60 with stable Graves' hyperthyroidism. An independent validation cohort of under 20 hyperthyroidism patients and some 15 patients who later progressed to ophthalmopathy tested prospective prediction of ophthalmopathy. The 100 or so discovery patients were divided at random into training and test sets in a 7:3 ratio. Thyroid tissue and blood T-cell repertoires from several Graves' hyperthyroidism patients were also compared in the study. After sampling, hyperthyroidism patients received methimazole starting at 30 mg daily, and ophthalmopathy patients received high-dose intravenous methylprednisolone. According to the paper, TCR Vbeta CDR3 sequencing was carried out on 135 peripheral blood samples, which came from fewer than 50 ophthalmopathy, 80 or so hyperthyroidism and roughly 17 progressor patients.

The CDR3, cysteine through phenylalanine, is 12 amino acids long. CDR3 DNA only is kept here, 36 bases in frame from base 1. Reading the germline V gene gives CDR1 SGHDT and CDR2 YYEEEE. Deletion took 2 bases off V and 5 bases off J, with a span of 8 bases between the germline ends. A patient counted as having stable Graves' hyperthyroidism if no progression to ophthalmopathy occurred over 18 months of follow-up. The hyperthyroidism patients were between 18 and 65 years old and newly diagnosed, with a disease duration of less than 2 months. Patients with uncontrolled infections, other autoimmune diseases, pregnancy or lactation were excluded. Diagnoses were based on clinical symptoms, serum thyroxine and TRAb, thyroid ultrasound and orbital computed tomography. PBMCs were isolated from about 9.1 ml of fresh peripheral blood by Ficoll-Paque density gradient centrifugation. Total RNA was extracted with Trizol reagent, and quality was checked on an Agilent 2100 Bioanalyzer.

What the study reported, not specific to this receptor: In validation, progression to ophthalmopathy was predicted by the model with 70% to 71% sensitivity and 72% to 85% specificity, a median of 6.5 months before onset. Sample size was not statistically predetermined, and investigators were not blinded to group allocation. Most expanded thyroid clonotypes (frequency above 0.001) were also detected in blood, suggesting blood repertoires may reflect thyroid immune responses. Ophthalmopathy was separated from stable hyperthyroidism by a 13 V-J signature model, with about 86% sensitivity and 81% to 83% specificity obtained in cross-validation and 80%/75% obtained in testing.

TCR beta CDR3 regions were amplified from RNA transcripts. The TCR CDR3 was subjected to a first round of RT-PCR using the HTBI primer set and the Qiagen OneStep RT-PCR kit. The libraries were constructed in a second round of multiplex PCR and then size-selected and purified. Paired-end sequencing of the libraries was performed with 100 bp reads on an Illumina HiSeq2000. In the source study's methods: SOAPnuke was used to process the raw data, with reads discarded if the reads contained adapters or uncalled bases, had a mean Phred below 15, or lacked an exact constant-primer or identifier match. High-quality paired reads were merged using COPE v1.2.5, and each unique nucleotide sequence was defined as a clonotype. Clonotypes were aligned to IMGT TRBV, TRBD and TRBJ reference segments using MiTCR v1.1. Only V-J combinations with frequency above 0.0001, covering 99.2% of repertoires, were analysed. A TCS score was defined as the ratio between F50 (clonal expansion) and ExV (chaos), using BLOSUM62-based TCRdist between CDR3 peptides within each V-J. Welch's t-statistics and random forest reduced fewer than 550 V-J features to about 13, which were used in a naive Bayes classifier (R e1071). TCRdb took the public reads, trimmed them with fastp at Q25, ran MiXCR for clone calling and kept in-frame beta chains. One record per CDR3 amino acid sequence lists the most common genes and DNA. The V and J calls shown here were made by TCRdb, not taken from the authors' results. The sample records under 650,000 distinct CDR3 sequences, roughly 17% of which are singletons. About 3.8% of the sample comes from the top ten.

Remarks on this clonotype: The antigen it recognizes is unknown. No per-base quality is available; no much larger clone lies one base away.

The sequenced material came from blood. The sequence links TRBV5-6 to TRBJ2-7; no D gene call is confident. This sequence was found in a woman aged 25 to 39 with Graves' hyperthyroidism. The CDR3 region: CASSLFRNEQYF. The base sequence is TGTGCCAGCAGCTTATTTCGTAACGAGCAGTACTTC.